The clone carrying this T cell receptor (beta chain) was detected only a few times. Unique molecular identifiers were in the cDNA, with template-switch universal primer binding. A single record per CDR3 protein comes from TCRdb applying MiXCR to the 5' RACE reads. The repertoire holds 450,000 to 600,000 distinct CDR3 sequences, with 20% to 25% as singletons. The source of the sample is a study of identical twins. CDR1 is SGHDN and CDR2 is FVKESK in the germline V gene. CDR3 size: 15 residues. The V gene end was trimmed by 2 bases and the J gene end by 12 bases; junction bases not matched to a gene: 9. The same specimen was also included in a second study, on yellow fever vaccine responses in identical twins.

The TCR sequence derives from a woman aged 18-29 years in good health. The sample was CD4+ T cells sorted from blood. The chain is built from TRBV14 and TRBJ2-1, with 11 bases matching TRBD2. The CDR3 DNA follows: TGTGCCAGCAGCCAATCGTTACTAGCGGGAGTCTGGCAGTTCTTC. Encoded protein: CASSQSLLAGVWQFF.